The 29 T cell receptor beta chains reported below all come from one sample, sequenced in a study of T cells in Graves' hyperthyroidism and ophthalmopathy. It was RNA transcripts that yielded the amplified TCR beta CDR3 regions. HTBI primers were the set used in a first-round RT-PCR of the TCR CDR3. TCRdb redid the calling of the multiplex PCR reads with MiXCR, one entry per CDR3 protein. The sample carries under 650,000 distinct CDR3 sequences, about a sixth recorded once. Sequencing was performed on blood. These receptors were obtained from a woman aged 30 to 39 with Graves' hyperthyroidism.

CDR3 sequence (DNA): TGTGCCAGCAGTGACCTGAGGGGACCGTATGGCTACACCTTC. This gives the protein CASSDLRGPYGYTF. This sequence joins TRBV6-1 and TRBJ1-2, with D possibly TRBD1 on 5 matching bases. The CDR3 extends over 14 amino acids. The germline CDR1 and CDR2 sequences are MNHNS and SASEGT. The V and J ends lost 3 bases and 5 bases respectively, with 13 bases between them.

This clonotype was counted many times. The genes are TRBV20-1 and TRBJ2-2; 9 nucleotides match TRBD2. Germline-derived CDR1 and CDR2 are DFQATT and SNEGSKA (reference sequence). This CDR3 has 16 residues. J lost 4 bases, V lost 3 bases, and 9 bases had no gene match. The DNA of the CDR3 is TGCAGTGCTAGGTCCGGGCGGGAGGGTCGCACCGGGGAGCTGTTTTTT. The encoded protein is CSARSGREGRTGELFF.

Concerning this clonotype: A junction end diverges from the germline sequence, so it may reflect a read error. V and J are TRBV28 and TRBJ2-3; TRBD1 matches at 9 bases. This CDR3 spans 14 amino acids. The germline gives CDR1 MDHEN, CDR2 SYDVKM. CDR3 residues: CASSQDRGTDTQCF. The CDR3 DNA reads as TGTGCCAGCAGCCAGGACAGGGGAACAGATACGCAGTGTTTT.

This clonotype showed up many times. This rearrangement joins TRBV30 to TRBJ1-1; 8 nucleotides align to TRBD1. With 7 bases clipped from V and 1 base from J, the junction kept 2 bases outside the gene matches. Germline assignment: CDR1 GTSNPN and CDR2 SVGIG (reference sequence). The CDR3 has 12 residues. The CDR3 region has the DNA TGTGCCTTTGACAGGGGGAACACTGAAGCTTTCTTT. Its protein product is CAFDRGNTEAFF.

This clonotype was observed at least ten times. The chain carries TRBV6-5 and TRBJ2-5, with no clear D. The germline gives CDR1 MNHEY, CDR2 SVGAGI. The CDR3 has 13 residues. Trimming removed 2 bases from V and 3 bases from J, with 7 bases in between. CDR3 nucleotides: TGTGCCAGCAGTTACGCCCCGAAAGAGACCCAGTACTTC. This sequence encodes CASSYAPKETQYF.

J is TRBJ1-2 and V is TRBV3-1, with TRBD1 matching 12 bases. Trimming at V came to 4 bases and at J to 0 bases, leaving 6 bases not matched to a gene. CDR3 length equals 17 residues. Germline values: CDR1 LGHDT, CDR2 YNNKEL (reference sequence). The CDR3 DNA reads TGTGCCAGCAGCCCCCGGGACAGGGGGCCTCCTAACTATGGCTACACCTTC. As protein: CASSPRDRGPPNYGYTF.

The table lists this clonotype with a few counts. The chain carries TRBV24-1 and TRBJ2-3; D is ambiguous. Trimming stripped 3 bases from V and 0 bases from J, with 6 bases between. Germline CDR1 is KGHDR and CDR2 is SFDVKD. There are 14 residues in the CDR3. CDR3 in amino acids: CATSDTVSTDTQYF. The CDR3 DNA follows: TGTGCCACCAGTGATACAGTGAGCACAGATACGCAGTATTTT.

Ten or more counts support this clonotype. Here the CDR3 reads CSARGQGVSYNEQFF. The CDR3 region has the DNA TGCAGTGCTAGAGGGCAGGGGGTATCCTACAATGAGCAGTTCTTC. This chain connects TRBV20-1 to TRBJ2-1, with TRBD1 identical over 7 bases. The trim removed 1 base at V and 1 base at J, leaving 4 bases unmatched. The CDR3 has 15 amino acids. CDR1 is DFQATT, CDR2 SNEGSKA, per germline (reference sequence).

This clonotype was detected a few times. V is TRBV3-1 and J is TRBJ2-7; the D gene is possibly TRBD1 (5 bases). Trimming took 2 bases from V and 6 from J, leaving 17 bases between them. The CDR3 is 15 residues long. The germline V gene has CDR1 LGHDT and CDR2 YNNKEL (reference sequence). CDR3 residues: CASSQWLTEGIEQYF. CDR3 DNA: TGTGCCAGCAGCCAATGGTTGACAGAAGGGATCGAGCAGTACTTC.

The chain links TRBV18 to TRBJ2-7; D remains ambiguous. V was pared by 1 base and J by 5 bases, with 15 bases between. The CDR3 is 15 amino acids. The germline V gene encodes CDR1 KGHSH and CDR2 LQKENI. The CDR3 loop reads CASSPLGVVSNEQYF. CDR3 nucleotides: TGTGCCAGCTCACCACTAGGAGTAGTGTCCAACGAGCAGTACTTC. Supplemented by reference TRBV18 and TRBJ2-7, the full variable domain reads NAGVMQNPRHLVRRRGQEARLRCSPMKGHSHVYWYRQLPEEGLKFMVYLQKENIIDESGMPKERFSAEFPKEGPSILRIQQVVRGDSAAYFCASSPLGVVSNEQYFGPGTRLTVT.

Only a few counts were recorded for this clonotype. The gene calls are TRBV18 and TRBJ1-2; D ambiguous. The CDR3 is made up of 14 amino acids. The germline gives CDR1 KGHSH, CDR2 LQKENI. Trimming cost V 1 base and J 4 bases, with 10 bases left between them. CDR3 sequence: CASSPLRNLYGYTF. The CDR3 DNA reads TGTGCCAGCTCACCACTACGGAACCTCTATGGCTACACCTTC.

This clonotype was recorded at least ten times. The chain combines TRBV20-1 with TRBJ2-2; 9 nucleotides line up with TRBD2. Germline assignment: CDR1 DFQATT and CDR2 SNEGSKA (reference sequence). This CDR3 has 15 amino acids. V lost 2 bases and J lost 4; bases outside the gene matches: 5. The chain's CDR3 is CSARTGGRGTGELFF. The CDR3 coding sequence is TGCAGTGCTAGAACGGGCGGGAGGGGCACCGGGGAGCTGTTTTTT.

In its sample, this clonotype was seen a few times. This chain links TRBV28 with TRBJ2-2, with D possibly being TRBD2 (5 bases). Trimming took off 2 bases at V and 7 bases at J, with 11 bases between the two ends. This CDR3 is 14 amino acids long. Germline-derived CDR1 and CDR2 are MDHEN and SYDVKM. CDR3 region: CASSLPLAGGELFF. For the CDR3, the DNA is TGTGCCAGCAGTTTACCCCTAGCAGGCGGGGAGCTGTTTTTT.

V and J are TRBV11-2 and TRBJ2-3; TRBD2 aligns across 12 bases. Germline V gives CDR1 SGHAT, CDR2 FQNNGV. V trimming: 5 bases; J trimming: 10 bases; junction bases outside the gene matches: 10. The CDR3 contains 15 residues. DNA of the CDR3: TGTGCCAGCAGCCCGACTAGCGGGAGTCGAGGCGCGCAGTATTTT. This codes for CASSPTSGSRGAQYF.

The chain uses TRBV7-3 and TRBJ2-1; the match to TRBD1 covers 7 bases. The germline gives CDR1 SGHTA, CDR2 FQGTGA. The CDR3 covers 15 residues. The junction had 9 bases not matched to a gene; V was cut back by 2 bases and J by 8 bases. CDR3 nucleotide sequence: TGTGCCAGCAGCTTAGTCGCCAGGGGGATCCATGAGCAGTTCTTC. Its translation is CASSLVARGIHEQFF.

The CDR3 here is CSARRQWQGPEAFF. For the CDR3, the DNA is TGCAGTGCTCGCCGTCAATGGCAGGGACCTGAAGCTTTCTTT. The V call is TRBV20-1, the J call TRBJ1-1; possible D gene TRBD1, 5 bases. This CDR3 region has 14 residues. The V gene lost 5 bases and the J gene lost 6 bases, with 19 bases spanning the gap. Germline V gives CDR1 DFQATT, CDR2 SNEGSKA (reference sequence).

This clonotype was observed a handful of times. The chain combines TRBV9 with TRBJ2-3, with 7 bases matching TRBD1. The CDR3 is 15 amino acids. Per the germline V gene, CDR1 is SGDLS and CDR2 is YYNGEE. The ends lost 4 bases at V and 3 bases at J; junction bases unmatched: 8. The CDR3 bases are TGTGCCAGCAGCTTGACAGGGAGTAGTACAGATACGCAGTATTTT. Translated, it gives CASSLTGSSTDTQYF.

The chain combines TRBV29-1 with TRBJ2-7; 10 bases map to TRBD2. The CDR3 covers 14 residues. V lost 6 bases and J lost 4; bases outside the gene matches: 9. Germline CDR1 and CDR2: SQVTM and ANQGSEA. The CDR3, as DNA: TGCAGCGTCCTTGGGACTAGCGTTCCTTACGAGCAGTACTTC. Translating gives CSVLGTSVPYEQYF.

Only a few counts were recorded for this clonotype. The chain employs TRBV19 and TRBJ2-1; a weak D match, TRBD2 (7 bases). This CDR3 comprises 15 residues. The germline V and J ends were trimmed by 7 bases and 0 bases, with 13 bases remaining between them. From germline, CDR1 is LNHDA and CDR2 SQIVND (reference sequence). CDR3 sequence: CASIRGGASYNEQFF. CDR3 DNA sequence: TGTGCCAGTATTAGGGGGGGGGCCTCCTACAATGAGCAGTTCTTC.

Ten or more counts support this clonotype. The chain uses TRBV5-1 and TRBJ2-3, with D possibly being TRBD1 (6 bases). The CDR3 runs 15 residues. V dropped 4 bases and J dropped 4 bases, with 16 bases sitting between them. CDR1 and CDR2 from the germline V gene are SGHRS and YFSETQ. The CDR3 DNA follows: TGCGCCAGCAGCCTCACAGGGATATGGCCAGATACGCAGTATTTT. Translating it yields CASSLTGIWPDTQYF. Drawing the rest from reference TRBV5-1 and TRBJ2-3, the complete variable domain is KAGVTQTPRYLIKTRGQQVTLSCSPISGHRSVSWYQQTPGQGLQFLFEYFSETQRNKGNFPGRFSGRQFSNSRSEMNVSTLELGDSALYLCASSLTGIWPDTQYFGPGTRLTVL.

This clonotype was recorded at least ten times. The chain couples TRBV28 to TRBJ2-1; TRBD2 agrees at 8 bases. The length of the CDR3 is 14 residues. CDR1 MDHEN and CDR2 SYDVKM come from the germline V gene. V was pared by 3 bases and J by 7 bases, with 5 bases of the junction left unmatched. The CDR3 is CASSLTSDVNEQFF. In nucleotides, the CDR3 is TGTGCCAGCAGTTTGACTAGCGATGTGAATGAGCAGTTCTTC.

In its sample, this clonotype was seen a few times. The chain recombines TRBV19 with TRBJ2-7; perhaps TRBD2 as D (5 bases). V was trimmed by 0 bases and J by 1 base, leaving 7 bases between them. The CDR3 spans 14 residues. Looked up from germline, CDR1 is LNHDA and CDR2 is SQIVND (reference sequence). The DNA for the CDR3 is TGTGCCAGTAGTATAGACGGAGGTTCCTACGAGCAGTACTTC. It translates to CASSIDGGSYEQYF.

At least ten counts were recorded for this clonotype. The rearrangement joins TRBV27 to TRBJ1-3; no clear D. This CDR3 has 15 amino acids. Trimming left V 6 bases short and J 0 bases short, with 12 bases between. Germline V gene lookup returns CDR1 MNHEY and CDR2 SMNVEV (reference sequence). In DNA, the CDR3 is TGTGCCAGCAGAATCACCAGCTTCTCTGGAAACACCATATATTTT. The encoded protein is CASRITSFSGNTIYF.

This clonotype was detected only a few times. V is TRBV28 and J is TRBJ2-1; no clear D gene. The V end was cut by 0 bases, the J end by 6 bases, with 12 bases between. CDR3 size: 15 residues. In germline, CDR1 is MDHEN, CDR2 SYDVKM. This CDR3 reads CASSLWESPPNEQFF. CDR3 in DNA: TGTGCCAGCAGTTTATGGGAGTCCCCCCCCAATGAGCAGTTCTTC.

The V call is TRBV9, the J call TRBJ1-1; D call uncertain. V was pared by 4 bases and J by 0 bases, with 13 bases between. CDR3 size: 15 residues. Germline V gene data show CDR1 as SGDLS and CDR2 as YYNGEE. The CDR3 DNA sequence: TGTGCCAGCAGCCCTATAACATCCATGAACACTGAAGCTTTCTTT. Its translation is CASSPITSMNTEAFF.

This clonotype was observed a few times. V usage is TRBV5-6 and J usage is TRBJ2-4; D is possibly TRBD2 (5 bases). CDR3 length equals 12 residues. Trimming removed 5 bases at V and 15 bases at J, with 18 bases between. Germline CDR1 reads SGHDT; CDR2 reads YYEEEE. The CDR3 nucleotides are TGTGCCAGCAGTTCTAGCCTAGGAGGACGGTACTTC. Its protein is CASSSSLGGRYF. Supplemented by reference TRBV5-6 and TRBJ2-4, the full variable domain reads DAGVTQSPTHLIKTRGQQVTLRCSPKSGHDTVSWYQQALGQGPQFIFQYYEEEERQRGNFPDRFSGHQFPNYSSELNVNALLLGDSALYLCASSSSLGGRYFGAGTRLSVL.

V gene TRBV19 combines with J gene TRBJ1-1; D is possibly TRBD1 (6 bases). V lost 4 bases, J lost 4 bases, and 13 bases lay in between. This CDR3 has 14 residues. The germline CDR1 and CDR2 sequences are LNHDA and SQIVND (reference sequence). The CDR3 DNA follows: TGTGCCAGTAGTAATCGGGGGGCCGCCACTGAAGCTTTCTTT. Protein sequence: CASSNRGAATEAFF. Full variable domain (outside the CDR3, taken from reference TRBV19 and TRBJ1-1): DGGITQSPKYLFRKEGQNVTLSCEQNLNHDAMYWYRQDPGQGLRLIYYSQIVNDFQKGDIAEGYSVSREKKESFPLTVTSAQKNPTAFYLCASSNRGAATEAFFGQGTRLTVV.

This chain connects TRBV28 to TRBJ1-5, with D possibly TRBD1 on 6 matching bases. The V gene lost 7 bases and the J gene lost 2 bases, with 15 bases spanning the gap. The germline gives CDR1 MDHEN, CDR2 SYDVKM. The CDR3 totals 15 residues. DNA for the CDR3: TGTGCCAGCATAGGATGGGGGGCCGGCAATCAGCCCCAGCATTTT. This codes for CASIGWGAGNQPQHF.

The rearrangement joins TRBV20-1 to TRBJ2-7, with TRBD2 matching 8 bases. Germline assignment: CDR1 DFQATT and CDR2 SNEGSKA (reference sequence). The CDR3 loop spans 13 amino acids. J lost 3 bases, V lost 2 bases, and 3 bases had no gene match. The CDR3 bases are TGCAGTGCTAGAAGCGGGAGAGGCTACGAGCAGTACTTC. Translated: CSARSGRGYEQYF.